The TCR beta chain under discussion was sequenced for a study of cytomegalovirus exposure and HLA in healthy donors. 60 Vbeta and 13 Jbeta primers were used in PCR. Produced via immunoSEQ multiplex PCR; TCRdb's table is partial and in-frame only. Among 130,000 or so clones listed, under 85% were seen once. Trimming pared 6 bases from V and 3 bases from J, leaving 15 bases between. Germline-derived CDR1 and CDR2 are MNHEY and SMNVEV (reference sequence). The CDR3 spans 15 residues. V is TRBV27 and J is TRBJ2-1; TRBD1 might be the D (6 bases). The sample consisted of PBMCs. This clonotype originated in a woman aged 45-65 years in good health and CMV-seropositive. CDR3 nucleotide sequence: TGTGCCAGCAGCCAAACAGGGCAAAACTACAATGAGCAGTTCTTC. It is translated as CASSQTGQNYNEQFF.